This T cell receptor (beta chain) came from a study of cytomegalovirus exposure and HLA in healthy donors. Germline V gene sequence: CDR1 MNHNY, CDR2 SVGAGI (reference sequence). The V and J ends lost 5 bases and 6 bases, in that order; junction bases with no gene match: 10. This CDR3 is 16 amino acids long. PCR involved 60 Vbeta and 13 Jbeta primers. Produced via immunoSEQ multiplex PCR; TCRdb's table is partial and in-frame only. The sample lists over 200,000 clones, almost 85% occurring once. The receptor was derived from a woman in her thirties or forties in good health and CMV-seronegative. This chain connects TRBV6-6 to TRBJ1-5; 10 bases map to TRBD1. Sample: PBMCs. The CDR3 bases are TGTGCCAGCAGTCAAGGGACAGGGGCTAGGTTTCAGCCCCAGCATTTT. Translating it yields CASSQGTGARFQPQHF.